These 11 T cell receptor beta chains were all obtained from the same sample, sequenced in a study of vaccination effects on CD4 cells after COVID-19. Sequencing was performed with immunoSEQ multiplex PCR; in TCRdb, only in-frame clones are kept and a portion is missing. The table has about 45,000 clones, around 66% seen once. Ahead of sequencing, the ViraFEST assay grew antigen-specific CD4+ T cells using viral peptide pools. Subsequent to approximately 11 days of culture, CD4+ T cells were isolated. This individual contracted SARS-CoV-2 between March and December 2020, as verified by PCR. These receptors have no identified antigens. This material consisted of CD4+ T cells from PBMCs cultured with a peptide pool, taken before COVID-19 vaccination. The receptors stem from a human donor who had a prior SARS-CoV-2 infection.

This chain joins TRBV5-1 and TRBJ2-3; D gene ambiguous. V dropped 5 bases and J dropped 3 bases, with 13 bases sitting between them. This CDR3 contains 14 residues. The germline V gene has CDR1 SGHRS and CDR2 YFSETQ. The CDR3 nucleotides read TGCGCCAGCAGTTACGAAGGCGGTACAGATACGCAGTATTTT. Translation: CASSYEGGTDTQYF.

This chain uses TRBV24-1 with TRBJ2-2; possibly TRBD1 for D (5 bases). There are 16 residues in the CDR3. Germline V CDR1 and CDR2: KGHDR, SFDVKD. The V gene lost 2 bases and the J gene lost 0 bases, with 9 bases spanning the gap. The DNA of the CDR3 is TGTGCCACCAGTGATTCAGGGTCAGCGAACACCGGGGAGCTGTTTTTT. Amino acid sequence: CATSDSGSANTGELFF.

The sample holds a few counts of this clone. The rearrangement uses TRBV10-3 and TRBJ2-7; no clear D. The CDR3 is 14 amino acids. Germline CDR1 reads ENHRY; CDR2 reads SYGVKD. Deletions cut 4 bases from V and 6 bases from J, with 16 bases between. CDR3 DNA: TGTGCCATCAGTGCCGAGGCGAGGTACTCCGAGCAGTACTTC. It yields the protein CAISAEARYSEQYF.

This chain connects TRBV4-2 to TRBJ2-7; a weak D match, TRBD2 (6 bases). From germline, CDR1 is LGHNA and CDR2 YNFKEQ. CDR3 length equals 13 residues. Trimming left V 6 bases short and J 7 bases short, with 16 bases between. CDR3 sequence (DNA): TGTGCCAGCAGTGGGGGACCAAGCGGGGAGCAGTACTTC. Residues: CASSGGPSGEQYF.

This clone was counted a single time. The chain has TRBV20-1 and TRBJ1-5; 8 bases match TRBD1. Per the germline V gene, CDR1 is DFQATT and CDR2 is SNEGSKA (reference sequence). V was clipped by 3 bases and J by 6 bases; unmatched bases: 4. The CDR3 is 13 residues long. The CDR3 DNA is TGCAGTGCTAGTCAGGGGGCGACTCAGCCCCAGCATTTT. The encoded protein is CSASQGATQPQHF.

The V gene is TRBV7-9, the J gene TRBJ1-1; unclear D gene. Germline assignment: CDR1 SEHNR and CDR2 FQNEAQ (reference sequence). Trimming removed 5 bases at V and 5 bases at J, with 12 bases between. This CDR3 region has 13 residues. CDR3 in DNA: TGTGCCAGCAGCCAGTATGCGGGTACTGAAGCTTTCTTT. Translated, it gives CASSQYAGTEAFF.

The V gene is TRBV4-2, the J gene TRBJ2-7; perhaps TRBD2 as D (5 bases). Trimming stripped 0 bases from V and 7 bases from J, with 10 bases between. CDR1 is LGHNA and CDR2 is YNFKEQ in the germline V gene. The CDR3 length is 13 residues. The CDR3 here is CASSQDQKREQYF. The CDR3, as DNA: TGTGCCAGCAGCCAAGATCAGAAGCGGGAGCAGTACTTC.

This clone was seen a handful of times. CDR3 sequence: CASSWGLGGTNEKLFF. The CDR3 bases are TGTGCCAGCAGCTGGGGGTTGGGGGGCACCAATGAAAAACTGTTTTTT. The J gene is TRBJ1-4, the V gene TRBV5-6, with D possibly matching TRBD1 (6 bases). This CDR3 has 16 residues. Between the trimmed V and J ends, which lost 3 bases and 5 bases, there was a span of 17 bases. CDR1 is SGHDT, CDR2 YYEEEE, per germline. The whole variable domain, remainder taken from reference TRBV5-6 and TRBJ1-4, is DAGVTQSPTHLIKTRGQQVTLRCSPKSGHDTVSWYQQALGQGPQFIFQYYEEEERQRGNFPDRFSGHQFPNYSSELNVNALLLGDSALYLCASSWGLGGTNEKLFFGSGTQLSVL.

The rearrangement links TRBV11-2 to TRBJ2-1; no clear D. Trimming cost V 5 bases and J 4 bases, with 9 bases left between them. CDR3 length: 13 residues. Germline assignment: CDR1 SGHAT and CDR2 FQNNGV. CDR3 coding DNA: TGTGCCAGCAGCCCGAATGGGTACAATGAGCAGTTCTTC. Translated, it gives CASSPNGYNEQFF.

The chain employs TRBV11-1 and TRBJ2-4, with D possibly TRBD1 on 5 matching bases. The CDR3 is 14 residues long. Looked up from germline, CDR1 is SGHAT and CDR2 is FQDESV (reference sequence). Deletions cut 5 bases from V and 8 bases from J, with 16 bases between. The CDR3 nucleotides are TGTGCCAGCAGCACCACAGGCCGAGGCGACATTCAGTACTTC. Its protein is CASSTTGRGDIQYF.

The table lists this clone with a few counts. The chain carries TRBV2 and TRBJ2-1; D may be TRBD1 or TRBD2 (5 bases each). V was cut by 7 bases and J by 7 bases, with 23 bases left in between. Germline V gene data show CDR1 as SNHLY and CDR2 as FYNNEI. This CDR3 spans 16 amino acids. CDR3 DNA: TGTGCCAGCATCCCCGACGGGGCAGTAGGGTATAATGAGCAGTTCTTC. Its translation: CASIPDGAVGYNEQFF. The full variable domain, rest sourced from reference TRBV2 and TRBJ2-1, is EPEVTQTPSHQVTQMGQEVILRCVPISNHLYFYWYRQILGQKVEFLVSFYNNEISEKSEIFDDQFSVERPDGSNFTLKIRSTKLEDSAMYFCASIPDGAVGYNEQFFGPGTRLTVL.